This section outlines one T cell receptor beta chain sequence together with its context. What it recognizes is unknown. These data come from a study of cytomegalovirus exposure and HLA in healthy donors. V dropped 1 base and J dropped 2 bases, with 11 bases sitting between them. Germline-derived CDR1 and CDR2 are KGHSH and LQKENI. The CDR3 is 15 residues long. Study-level results: It was reported that the classifier diagnosed cytomegalovirus status with high specificity and sensitivity in both the original and validation cohorts. The study labeled fewer than 200 TCR beta chains cytomegalovirus-associated.

The repertoire was sequenced with immunoSEQ multiplex PCR; TCRdb's copy has only in-frame clones and lacks some. The repertoire holds 150,000 to 200,000 clones, with roughly 84% as singletons. The rearrangement uses TRBV18 and TRBJ1-2, with a tentative D call TRBD1 (6 bases). The source material was PBMCs. The source of this sequence is a man younger than 40 in good health and CMV-seropositive. The CDR3 nucleotides are TGTGCCAGCTCACCACTACAGGGTCAGAACTATGGCTACACCTTC. Its protein product is CASSPLQGQNYGYTF.